These 27 T cell receptor beta chains originate from one sample sequenced in a study of T cell repertoires and HLA-DP antigens. Sequenced by immunoSEQ multiplex PCR; TCRdb stores in-frame clones only, minus some. The sample yields roughly 73,000 clones, 80% seen once. No antigen has been assigned to these receptors. The sequencing sample was made of CD4+ T cells from PBMCs. Source of these receptors: a man in his sixties in good health and CMV-seronegative.

This clone was observed a single time. CDR3 bases: TGCGCCAGCAGCCCCGAGGGGACGGGCGGCTACACCTTC. Translated: CASSPEGTGGYTF. V and J are TRBV4-1 and TRBJ1-2; D is possibly TRBD1 (5 bases). The length of the CDR3 is 13 residues. In germline, CDR1 is MGHRA, CDR2 YSYEKL. Trimming pared 4 bases from V and 8 bases from J, leaving 14 bases between.

The gene calls are TRBV5-1 and TRBJ2-7, with D possibly TRBD1 on 6 matching bases. Germline assignment: CDR1 SGHRS and CDR2 YFSETQ. The CDR3 totals 13 residues. V was clipped by 5 bases and J by 5 bases, with 14 bases between them. For the CDR3, the DNA is TGCGCCAGCAGAGGAACAGGGTCCCACGAGCAGTACTTC. Residues: CASRGTGSHEQYF. Using reference TRBV5-1 and TRBJ2-7 for the parts outside the CDR3, the full variable domain is KAGVTQTPRYLIKTRGQQVTLSCSPISGHRSVSWYQQTPGQGLQFLFEYFSETQRNKGNFPGRFSGRQFSNSRSEMNVSTLELGDSALYLCASRGTGSHEQYFGPGTRLTVT.

The gene calls are TRBV10-1 and TRBJ2-7, with 10 bases that match TRBD2. From germline, CDR1 is WNHNN and CDR2 SYGVQD (reference sequence). CDR3 length equals 13 residues. V trimming: 8 bases; J trimming: 6 bases; junction bases outside the gene matches: 7. CDR3 amino acids: CASASGGASEQYF. The CDR3 DNA sequence: TGCGCCAGCGCCAGCGGGGGGGCCAGCGAGCAGTACTTC.

The chain links TRBV6-5 to TRBJ1-2; possible D gene TRBD1, 6 bases. The CDR3 spans 15 residues. From germline, CDR1 is MNHEY and CDR2 SVGAGI. Trimming shortened V by 0 bases and J by 0 bases, and 8 bases separated the two germline ends. CDR3 nucleotides: TGTGCCAGCAGTTACTCGAGGGGGGCTAACTATGGCTACACCTTC. Translation gives CASSYSRGANYGYTF.

This rearrangement joins TRBV5-1 to TRBJ2-7, with TRBD2 as a possible D gene (6 bases). Germline V CDR1 and CDR2: SGHRS, YFSETQ. This CDR3 is 14 amino acids long. With 2 bases removed from V and 2 bases from J, the gap between germline ends came to 11 bases. The CDR3 DNA follows: TGCGCCAGCAGCTTCCAGGGAGGCCCCTACGAGCAGTACTTC. Translating it yields CASSFQGGPYEQYF.

The gene calls are TRBV30 and TRBJ2-6, with 11 bases that match TRBD1. V dropped 4 bases and J dropped 1; count of bases not matched to a gene: 18. Germline values: CDR1 GTSNPN, CDR2 SVGIG (reference sequence). The CDR3 consists of 21 residues. CDR3 in DNA: TGTGCCTGGACCGGGACAGGGGGTGGTAGCGGGAGCGGGTCTGGGGCCAACGTCCTGACTTTC. Its protein is CAWTGTGGGSGSGSGANVLTF.

V gene TRBV7-2 combines with J gene TRBJ2-3; D may be TRBD1 (5 bases). Germline loops: CDR1 SGHTA, CDR2 FQGNSA. The CDR3 loop spans 15 amino acids. Trimming shortened V by 6 bases and J by 0 bases, and 13 bases separated the two germline ends. This CDR3 reads CASRGLRKSTDTQYF. CDR3 in DNA: TGTGCCAGCAGGGGGCTTCGGAAGAGCACAGATACGCAGTATTTT.

The genes are TRBV10-2 and TRBJ1-1; D is uncertain. The CDR3 extends over 10 amino acids. Germline V gene sequence: CDR1 WSHSY, CDR2 SAAADI. V was trimmed by 0 bases and J by 12 bases, leaving 5 bases between them. CDR3 sequence reads: CASSESRTFF. Here the CDR3 DNA reads TGCGCCAGCAGTGAGTCCCGAACTTTCTTT.

This chain links TRBV10-1 with TRBJ2-5; D is possibly TRBD1 (6 bases). The CDR3 is made up of 15 amino acids. Trimming took 3 bases from V and 4 from J, leaving 15 bases between them. Germline V gives CDR1 WNHNN, CDR2 SYGVQD (reference sequence). DNA of the CDR3: TGCGCCAGCAGTGATTTTGAGGGCAGGGGAGAGACCCAGTACTTC. The encoded protein is CASSDFEGRGETQYF.

The V and J genes are TRBV4-2 and TRBJ1-5, with 7 bases matching TRBD1. The germline CDR1 and CDR2 sequences are LGHNA and YNFKEQ. With V trimmed by 0 bases and J by 6 bases, 5 bases remained unmatched. This CDR3 spans 15 amino acids. The CDR3 bases are TGTGCCAGCAGCCAAGAAAACAGGGGTGGTCAGCCCCAGCATTTT. It translates to CASSQENRGGQPQHF.

The chain recombines TRBV7-2 with TRBJ2-7; D is undetermined. Germline V lookup: CDR1 SGHTA, CDR2 FQGNSA. The V and J ends lost 10 bases and 2 bases respectively, with 12 bases between them. The CDR3 is 12 residues long. As DNA, the CDR3 is TGTGCCATCTTTGGCACCACCTACGAGCAGTACGTC. Translated, it gives CAIFGTTYEQYV.

This clone was recorded a few times. J is TRBJ2-2 and V is TRBV4-3, with unresolved D. The CDR3 covers 15 residues. The ends were cut back, 0 bases at V and 4 bases at J, with 9 bases in the middle. CDR1 is LGHNA and CDR2 is YSLEER in the germline V gene. CDR3 nucleotides: TGCGCCAGCAGCCAAGAAATCACTGGCACCGGGGAGCTGTTTTTT. Its protein product is CASSQEITGTGELFF.

The V and J genes are TRBV7-9 and TRBJ2-2; D remains ambiguous. The V gene lost 1 base and the J gene lost 4 bases, with 4 bases spanning the gap. CDR1 is SEHNR, CDR2 FQNEAQ, per germline (reference sequence). The CDR3 consists of 13 residues. The CDR3 nucleotides read TGTGCCAGCAGCTTAGACGGCACCGGGGAGCTGTTTTTT. It is translated as CASSLDGTGELFF.

The J gene is TRBJ1-1, the V gene TRBV18; 7 positions agree with TRBD1. The CDR3 is 15 residues long. Trimming took 1 base from V and 1 from J; bases not matched to a gene: 3. Germline V lookup: CDR1 KGHSH, CDR2 LQKENI. CDR3 in amino acids: CASSPLTGRNTEAFF. DNA of the CDR3: TGTGCCAGCTCACCACTGACAGGGCGGAACACTGAAGCTTTCTTT.

V and J are TRBV5-1 and TRBJ2-7; TRBD1 agrees at 8 bases. Looked up from germline, CDR1 is SGHRS and CDR2 is YFSETQ. V trimming: 0 bases; J trimming: 4 bases; junction bases outside the gene matches: 9. The CDR3 spans 16 residues. The CDR3 coding sequence is TGCGCCAGCAGCTTGGCAAACGCAGGGGGCGTGTACGAGCAGTACTTC. This sequence encodes CASSLANAGGVYEQYF.

This clone was counted between two and nine times. V usage is TRBV7-9 and J usage is TRBJ1-1, with TRBD1 as a possible D gene (5 bases). The germline V and J ends were trimmed by 7 bases and 1 base, with 13 bases remaining between them. The CDR3 spans 14 residues. Germline CDR1 reads SEHNR; CDR2 reads FQNEAQ (reference sequence). The CDR3 DNA sequence: TGTGCCAGCACGGTCCGGGGCGGGAACACTGAAGCTTTCTTT. It specifies CASTVRGGNTEAFF.

The chain uses TRBV21-1 and TRBJ1-6; the table gives TRBD1 as D, unverified against the DNA. TRBV21-1 is recorded as a pseudogene. The CDR3 length is 16 residues. DNA for the CDR3: TGTGCCAGCAGCAATTTTGAGGACAGGATTAATTCACCCCTCCACTTT. Protein sequence: CASSNFEDRINSPLHF.

This clone occurred once. V usage is TRBV5-8 and J usage is TRBJ2-7, with D unclear. The CDR3 has 13 residues. V was shortened by 4 bases and J by 7 bases, with 15 bases between the two germline ends. Germline V gives CDR1 SGHTS, CDR2 YDEGEE. CDR3 sequence reads: CASSRRPEREQYV. The CDR3 DNA sequence: TGTGCCAGCAGCCGGCGCCCCGAAAGAGAGCAGTACGTC.

This rearrangement joins TRBV19 to TRBJ1-6; D remains unclear. The germline V gene has CDR1 LNHDA and CDR2 SQIVND (reference sequence). CDR3 length: 13 amino acids. With 3 bases removed from V and 6 bases from J, the gap between germline ends came to 6 bases. CDR3 sequence: CASSIEINSPLHF. The CDR3 bases are TGTGCCAGTAGTATTGAAATTAATTCACCCCTCCACTTT.

This chain links TRBV19 with TRBJ2-1, with D perhaps matching TRBD2 (6 bases). The germline gives CDR1 LNHDA, CDR2 SQIVND (reference sequence). The CDR3 consists of 15 residues. V lost 7 bases and J 4 bases, leaving 17 bases between the germline ends. In DNA form, the CDR3 reads TGTGCCAGTAAGAAGACCCGGGACTCTTACAATGAGCAGTTCTTC. Protein: CASKKTRDSYNEQFF.

This chain joins TRBV9 and TRBJ2-7, with TRBD2 matching over 9 bases. There are 17 residues in the CDR3. Losses at the gene ends were 0 bases for V and 0 bases for J; bases not matched to a gene: 7. CDR1 and CDR2 (germline): SGDLS, YYNGEE. CDR3 amino acids: CASSVVGLAGRSYEQYV. DNA for the CDR3: TGTGCCAGCAGCGTAGTCGGTCTAGCGGGGCGCTCCTACGAGCAGTACGTC.

A single count supports this clone. V usage is TRBV27 and J usage is TRBJ2-1, with 13 positions matching TRBD2. CDR1 is MNHEY and CDR2 is SMNVEV in the germline V gene (reference sequence). With V trimmed by 4 bases and J by 8 bases, 5 bases remained unmatched. The CDR3 consists of 15 residues. In DNA form, the CDR3 reads TGTGCCAGCAGTTCAAGGACTAGCGGGAGCGATGAGCAGTTCTTC. It specifies CASSSRTSGSDEQFF.

This clone has just a few counts. The chain is built from TRBV29-1 and TRBJ2-4, with 11 bases matching TRBD2. The CDR3 extends over 15 amino acids. The trim removed 7 bases at V and 0 bases at J, leaving 5 bases unmatched. Germline assignment: CDR1 SQVTM and CDR2 ANQGSEA. The CDR3 DNA follows: TGCAGCGCTGCGCTAGCGGGGGGAGCCAAAAACATTCAGTACTTC. Its translation: CSAALAGGAKNIQYF.

The V call is TRBV19, the J call TRBJ1-5; perhaps TRBD1 as D (6 bases). The CDR3 loop spans 14 amino acids. Trimming stripped 8 bases from V and 5 bases from J, with 16 bases between. Per the germline V gene, CDR1 is LNHDA and CDR2 is SQIVND (reference sequence). The CDR3 protein is CASYSQGSYQPQHF. The CDR3, as DNA: TGTGCCAGTTATTCTCAGGGGAGTTATCAGCCCCAGCATTTT.

This clone came up a few times. This chain joins TRBV7-6 and TRBJ2-5; tentative D call: TRBD2 (6 bases). V gave up 1 base and J gave up 9 bases, with 12 bases separating them. The CDR3 is 13 amino acids. Germline V lookup: CDR1 SGHVS, CDR2 FNYEAQ. CDR3 region: CASSLEAGRSQYF. The CDR3, as DNA: TGTGCCAGCAGCTTAGAGGCAGGGAGGTCCCAGTACTTC. The full variable domain, completed using reference TRBV7-6 and TRBJ2-5, is GAGVSQSPRYKVTKRGQDVALRCDPISGHVSLYWYRQALGQGPEFLTYFNYEAQQDKSGLPNDRFSAERPEGSISTLTIQRTEQRDSAMYRCASSLEAGRSQYFGPGTRLLVL.

The V call is TRBV28, the J call TRBJ2-3; D may be TRBD2 (6 bases). Germline V gene sequence: CDR1 MDHEN, CDR2 SYDVKM. The CDR3 totals 14 residues. The germline V and J ends were trimmed by 7 bases and 1 base, with 12 bases remaining between them. The CDR3 sequence is CASNGGAGTDTQYF. CDR3 sequence (DNA): TGTGCCAGCAACGGCGGGGCAGGCACAGATACGCAGTATTTT.

This clone has just a few counts. The V gene is TRBV4-1, the J gene TRBJ2-3; possible D gene TRBD2, 5 bases. Germline V gene lookup returns CDR1 MGHRA and CDR2 YSYEKL. The CDR3 runs to 16 residues. V was clipped by 1 base and J by 4 bases, with 15 bases between them. DNA of the CDR3: TGCGCCAGCAGCCAAGGTCACTCTACGGAGGCAGATACGCAGTATTTT. Its translation: CASSQGHSTEADTQYF.